The clone carrying this T cell receptor (beta chain) was counted ten times or more. The antigen remains undetermined. TCR beta CDR3 sequences were amplified from RNA transcripts. First-round RT-PCR with HTBI primers amplified the TCR CDR3 region. TCRdb ran MiXCR on the multiplex PCR reads and lists one entry per CDR3 protein. The sample holds fewer than 350,000 distinct CDR3 sequences, about an eighth seen once. The data were obtained in a study of T cells in Graves' hyperthyroidism and ophthalmopathy. Criteria for exclusion of patients were uncontrolled infection, other autoimmune disease, pregnancy or lactation. General study points: A 13 V-J model separated ophthalmopathy from stable hyperthyroidism.

The germline gives CDR1 LGHNA, CDR2 YSLEER. V lost 2 bases and J lost 11, with 9 bases in between. The CDR3 loop spans 11 amino acids. Sequences were obtained from blood. The J gene is TRBJ1-1, the V gene TRBV4-3; TRBD1 is a possible D gene (5 bases). The source of this sequence is a woman between 25 and 40 years old with Graves' hyperthyroidism that later progressed to Graves' ophthalmopathy. In nucleotides, the CDR3 is TGCGCCAGCAGCCAATTGGGGGAGGCTTTCTTT. Translation gives CASSQLGEAFF.